This T cell receptor beta chain was identified in a study of T cell responses to AZD1222 COVID-19 vaccine. This CDR3 region has 16 residues. V dropped 6 bases and J dropped 6 bases, with 21 bases sitting between them. Germline V gives CDR1 SGHKS, CDR2 YYEKEE (reference sequence). TCRdb keeps only in-frame clones here, not all; method: immunoSEQ multiplex PCR. The sample includes around 99,000 clones, over 85% of them seen just once. This clonotype originated in an adult in good health. Sequenced here: peripheral blood, sampled on day 0 of AZD1222 vaccination. This chain connects TRBV5-5 to TRBJ2-2; D tentatively reads TRBD1 or TRBD2 (5 bases each). The CDR3 nucleotides read TGTGCCAGCACCCCCGGGTTCGGGACCGGATCCGGGGAGCTGTTTTTT. This sequence encodes CASTPGFGTGSGELFF.